A selection of T cell receptor beta chains follows, all from one sample in a study of blood T cell repertoires in COVID-19. Assay used: immunoSEQ multiplex PCR; TCRdb lists only in-frame clones, some missing. Of about 290,000 clones in the sample, around nine tenths were seen once. The sequenced material came from peripheral blood. These receptor sequences come from a woman aged 30 to 39 with COVID-19, enrolled during active disease. Both conserved end residues are trimmed from each CDR3.

V	J	CDR3
TRBV5-1	TRBJ1-2	ASSPRGGEGYGYT
TRBV28	TRBJ1-1	ASSSYRGGGAPEAF
TRBV7-9	TRBJ1-4	ASSSGIAGEKLF
TRBV29-1	TRBJ1-1	SVGQGAPLTEAF
TRBV30	TRBJ1-5	AWSVLRGGDQPQH
TRBV28	TRBJ1-1	ASSPPGQGALTEAF
TRBV18	TRBJ2-4	ASSPPGGFRAKNIQY
TRBV30	TRBJ2-5	AWSWSFGETQY
TRBV27	TRBJ2-7	ASQGGYHYEQY
TRBV7-8	TRBJ2-7	ASTSLRDRDYEQY
TRBV15	TRBJ2-7	ATSSFGQGTSYEQY
TRBV10-3	TRBJ1-1	AISESIFLQGGLTEAF
TRBV3-1/TRBV3-2	TRBJ2-3	ASRPVRGRTDTQY
TRBV5-1	TRBJ2-3	ASSRGTSGARRTDTQY
TRBV5-4	TRBJ2-7	ASSFDLAVYEQY
TRBV12-2	TRBJ2-7	ASRLGTWTGKTYEQY
TRBV7-9	TRBJ1-6	ASSSTTGWGPYNSPLH
TRBV7-2	TRBJ2-5	ASSPAGLQETQY
TRBV28	TRBJ2-3	ASNLASYTDTQY
TRBV2	TRBJ1-4	ASSEVWGGEKLF
TRBV24-1	TRBJ1-2	ATSDDETGFYGYT
TRBV14	TRBJ2-3	ASSPVAGMSDTQY
TRBV11-2	TRBJ2-7	ASSLVGQGPTYEQY
TRBV7-8	TRBJ1-1	ASSRQMNTEAF
TRBV6-5	TRBJ2-7	ASSPGQGAYEQY
TRBV7-2	TRBJ1-5	ASSLSLLEPQH
TRBV6-5	TRBJ2-4	ASSYALQGADIQY
TRBV2	TRBJ2-3	ASSEALRLARSTDTQY
TRBV5-1	TRBJ2-7	ASSLAGTSAYEQY
TRBV9	TRBJ2-7	ASSPQGRGFEQY
TRBV27	TRBJ2-7	ASGGLAGGFEQY
TRBV5-6	TRBJ2-1	ASSFLTGVNEQF